This T cell receptor beta chain emerged from a study of regulatory T cells in long-lasting Graves disease. Time point here: newly diagnosed GD, antithyroid drugs for less than 3 months. PBMCs provided the RNA from which the TCR library was made. By American Thyroid Association guidelines, Graves' disease was diagnosed in the cohort. CDR3 regions were amplified by Arm-PCR using iRepertoire HTBI primers to build TCR beta libraries. TCRdb reanalysed the multiplex PCR reads using MiXCR and keeps one entry per CDR3 protein. The sample lists about 450,000 distinct CDR3 sequences, about 14% occurring once. This clonotype was seen ten or more times. V lost 5 bases and J lost 4; bases outside the gene matches: 14. This CDR3 is 17 amino acids long. Germline V gene data show CDR1 as SQVTM and CDR2 as ANQGSEA. These same data were also listed under a study on T cells in Graves' hyperthyroidism and ophthalmopathy.

This chain connects TRBV29-1 to TRBJ2-3; TRBD2 matches 11 bases. The input for sequencing was peripheral blood mononuclear cells (PBMCs), taken at new diagnosis, from a patient treated with antithyroid drugs. The TCR was taken from a woman aged 45-65 years with Graves disease. CDR3 DNA sequence: TGCAGCGTTCCAGGGGGGGCTAGCGGGAGGATGGCAGATACGCAGTATTTT. It encodes CSVPGGASGRMADTQYF.